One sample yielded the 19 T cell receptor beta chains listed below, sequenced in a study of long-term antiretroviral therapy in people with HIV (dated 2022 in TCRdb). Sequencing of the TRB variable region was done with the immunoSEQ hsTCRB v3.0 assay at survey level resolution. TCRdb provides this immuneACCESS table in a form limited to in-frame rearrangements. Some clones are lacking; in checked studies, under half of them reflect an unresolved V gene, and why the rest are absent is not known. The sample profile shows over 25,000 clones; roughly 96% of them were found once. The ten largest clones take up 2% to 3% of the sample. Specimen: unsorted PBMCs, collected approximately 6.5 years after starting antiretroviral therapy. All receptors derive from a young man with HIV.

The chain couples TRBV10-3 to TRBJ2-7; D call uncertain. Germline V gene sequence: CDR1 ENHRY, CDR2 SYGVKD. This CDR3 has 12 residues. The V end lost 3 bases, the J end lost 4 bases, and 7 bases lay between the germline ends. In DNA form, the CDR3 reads TGTGCCATCAGTGATGAGATGTACGAGCAGTACTTC. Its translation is CAISDEMYEQYF.

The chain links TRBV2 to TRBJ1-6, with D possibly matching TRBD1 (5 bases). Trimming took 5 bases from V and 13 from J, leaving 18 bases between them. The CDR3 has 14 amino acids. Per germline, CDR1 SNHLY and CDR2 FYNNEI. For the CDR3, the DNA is TGTGCCAGCAGTCCCGGGACCGGGGGTGGGCCCCTCCACTTT. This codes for CASSPGTGGGPLHF.

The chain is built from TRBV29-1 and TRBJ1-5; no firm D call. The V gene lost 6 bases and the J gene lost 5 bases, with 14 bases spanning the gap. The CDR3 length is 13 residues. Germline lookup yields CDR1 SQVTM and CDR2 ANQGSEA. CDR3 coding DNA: TGCAGCGTCCGAACAAAGAGGGATCAGCCCCAGCATTTT. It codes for CSVRTKRDQPQHF.

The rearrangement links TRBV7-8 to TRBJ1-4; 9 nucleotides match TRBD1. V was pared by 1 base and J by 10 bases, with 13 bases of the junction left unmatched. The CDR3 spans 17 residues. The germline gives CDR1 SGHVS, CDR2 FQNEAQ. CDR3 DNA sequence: TGTGCCAGCAGCTTAGGCATACTGACAGGGGGACTCGGAAAACTGTTTTTT. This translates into CASSLGILTGGLGKLFF. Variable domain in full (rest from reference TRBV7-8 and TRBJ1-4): GAGVSQSPRYKVAKRGQDVALRCDPISGHVSLFWYQQALGQGPEFLTYFQNEAQLDKSGLPSDRFFAERPEGSVSTLKIQRTQQEDSAVYLCASSLGILTGGLGKLFFGSGTQLSVL.

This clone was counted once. The CDR3 loop is CASSEKDRVSEQYF. The CDR3 nucleotides read TGTGCCAGCAGCGAGAAGGACAGGGTTAGCGAGCAGTACTTC. This chain connects TRBV7-2 to TRBJ2-7; 8 bases agree with TRBD1. The CDR3 is made up of 14 amino acids. CDR1 is SGHTA, CDR2 FQGNSA, per germline. V gave up 5 bases and J gave up 6 bases; unmatched junction bases: 9.

In DNA, the CDR3 is TGCGCCAGCACCCTGAGGGGGGCGGGCAACGAGCAGTACTTC. It translates to CASTLRGAGNEQYF. The J gene is TRBJ2-7, the V gene TRBV5-1; either TRBD1 or TRBD2 may supply D (6 bases each). CDR1 and CDR2 (germline): SGHRS, YFSETQ. Trimming left V 6 bases short and J 5 bases short, with 18 bases between. This CDR3 has 14 amino acids.

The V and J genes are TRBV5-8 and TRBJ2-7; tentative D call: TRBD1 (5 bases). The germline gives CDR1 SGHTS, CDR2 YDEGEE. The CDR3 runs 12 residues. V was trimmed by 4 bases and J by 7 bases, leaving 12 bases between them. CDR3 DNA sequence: TGTGCCAGCAGCCTGCCCCCAGGGGAGCAGTACTTC. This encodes CASSLPPGEQYF.

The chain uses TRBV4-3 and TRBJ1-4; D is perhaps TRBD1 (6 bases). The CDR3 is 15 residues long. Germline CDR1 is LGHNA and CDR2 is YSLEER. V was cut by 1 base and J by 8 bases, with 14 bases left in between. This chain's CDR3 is CASSQGQGGGEKLFF. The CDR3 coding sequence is TGCGCCAGCAGCCAAGGGCAGGGAGGGGGAGAAAAACTGTTTTTT.

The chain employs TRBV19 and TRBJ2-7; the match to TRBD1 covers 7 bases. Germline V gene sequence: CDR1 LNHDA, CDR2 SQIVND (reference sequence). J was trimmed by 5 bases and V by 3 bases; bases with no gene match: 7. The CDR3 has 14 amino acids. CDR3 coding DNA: TGTGCCAGTAGTATTAACAGGGGAAGAAACGAGCAGTACTTC. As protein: CASSINRGRNEQYF.

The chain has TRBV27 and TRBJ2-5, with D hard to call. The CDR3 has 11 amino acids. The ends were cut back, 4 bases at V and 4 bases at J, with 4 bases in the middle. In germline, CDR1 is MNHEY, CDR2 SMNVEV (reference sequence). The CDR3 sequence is CASSSGETQYF. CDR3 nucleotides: TGTGCCAGCAGTTCGGGAGAGACCCAGTACTTC.

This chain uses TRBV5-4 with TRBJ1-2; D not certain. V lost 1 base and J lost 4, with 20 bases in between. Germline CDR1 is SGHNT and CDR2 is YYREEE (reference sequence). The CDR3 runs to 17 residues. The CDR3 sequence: CASSLPFPTPKSYGYTF. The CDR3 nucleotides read TGTGCCAGCAGCTTGCCATTTCCGACACCCAAATCCTATGGCTACACCTTC.

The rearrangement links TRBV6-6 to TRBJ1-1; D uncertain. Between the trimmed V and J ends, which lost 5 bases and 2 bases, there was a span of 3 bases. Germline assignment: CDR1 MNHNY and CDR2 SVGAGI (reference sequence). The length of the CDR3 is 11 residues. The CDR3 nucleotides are TGTGCCAGCAGTCGTAACACTGAAGCTTTCTTT. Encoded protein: CASSRNTEAFF.

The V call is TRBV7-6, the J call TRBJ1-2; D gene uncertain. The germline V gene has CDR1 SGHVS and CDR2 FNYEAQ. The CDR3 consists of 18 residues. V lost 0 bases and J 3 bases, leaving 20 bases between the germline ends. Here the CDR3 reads CASSLAPTVGRIHYGYTF. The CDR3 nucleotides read TGTGCCAGCAGCTTAGCGCCAACTGTTGGGAGAATACACTATGGCTACACCTTC.

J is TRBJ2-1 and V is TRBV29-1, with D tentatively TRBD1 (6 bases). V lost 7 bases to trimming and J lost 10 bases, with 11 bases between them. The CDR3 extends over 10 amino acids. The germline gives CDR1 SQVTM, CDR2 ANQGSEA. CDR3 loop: CSGKTGEQFF. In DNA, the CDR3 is TGCAGCGGTAAAACAGGGGAGCAGTTCTTC.

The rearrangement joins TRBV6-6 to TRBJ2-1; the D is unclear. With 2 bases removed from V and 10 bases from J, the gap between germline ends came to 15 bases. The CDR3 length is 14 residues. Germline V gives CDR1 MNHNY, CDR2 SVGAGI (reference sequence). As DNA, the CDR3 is TGTGCCAGCAGTTACCCTCCCGCAGACGGGGAGCAGTTCTTC. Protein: CASSYPPADGEQFF.

The CDR3 DNA sequence: TGTGCCAGCAGCCAATCAGACAGTGGTACCTACGAGCAGTACTTC. This gives the protein CASSQSDSGTYEQYF. V usage is TRBV4-2 and J usage is TRBJ2-7; D may be TRBD1 (5 bases). Germline V CDR1 and CDR2: LGHNA, YNFKEQ. This CDR3 comprises 15 residues. Trimming took off 2 bases at V and 2 bases at J, with 13 bases between the two ends.

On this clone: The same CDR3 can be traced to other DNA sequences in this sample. CDR3 DNA sequence: TGTGCCAGCAGCAACCTCCAGTTCGGTAATCAGCCCCAGCATTTT. This gives the protein CASSNLQFGNQPQHF. J is TRBJ1-5 and V is TRBV27; D unresolved. Germline V gene sequence: CDR1 MNHEY, CDR2 SMNVEV (reference sequence). CDR3 length: 15 residues. V gave up 6 bases and J gave up 4 bases, with 16 bases separating them.

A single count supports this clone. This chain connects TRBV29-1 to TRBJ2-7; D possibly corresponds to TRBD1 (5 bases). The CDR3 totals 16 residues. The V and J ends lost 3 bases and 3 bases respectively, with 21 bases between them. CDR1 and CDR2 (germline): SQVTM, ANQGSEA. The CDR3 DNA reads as TGCAGCGTTGAGATCCTGGGGCCAAGAAAGGACTACGAGCAGTACTTC. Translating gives CSVEILGPRKDYEQYF.

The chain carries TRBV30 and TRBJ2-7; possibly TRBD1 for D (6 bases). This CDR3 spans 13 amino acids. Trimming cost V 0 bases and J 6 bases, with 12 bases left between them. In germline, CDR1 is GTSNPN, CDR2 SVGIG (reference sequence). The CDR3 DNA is TGTGCCTGGAGTGTAACAGGGACGGGCGAGCAGTACTTC. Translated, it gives CAWSVTGTGEQYF.